This T cell receptor beta chain was sequenced for a study of human T cells and chemical hapten exposure. TCRdb processed the RACE reads anew with MiXCR; each CDR3 protein has one entry. The repertoire holds 30,000 to 40,000 distinct CDR3 sequences, with 5.5% to 7.5% as singletons. Time point described: patch test 1, 2 weeks after DPC sensitization. Indicated treatment: therapeutic diphenylcyclopropenone sensitization with weekly scalp DPC. Total RNA was extracted from unfractionated whole blood. The V and J ends lost 5 bases and 1 base respectively, with 12 bases between them. The CDR3 sequence is 13 residues long. CDR1 DFQATT and CDR2 SNEGSKA come from the germline V gene (reference sequence). The table lists this clonotype with a few counts.

The specimen comprised whole blood, sampled in connection with sensitization to the hapten diphenylcyclopropenone (DPC). The clonotype comes from a woman aged 25-40 years with alopecia areata. Some clones in this sample may be carry-over from other donors' samples. The chain links TRBV20-1 to TRBJ2-7; D ambiguous. The DNA of the CDR3 is TGCAGTGCTGGTTACGACGTATCCTACGAGCAGTACTTC. As protein: CSAGYDVSYEQYF.